This T cell receptor beta chain derives from a study of CD8+CD57+ T cells in acquired aplastic anemia. Study context: The sorted CD4+ and CD8+ cells yielded an average around 3 ug of DNA. Findings and limits, study-wide: Statistical testing detected no significant gap in CD8+ Simpson's diversity between patients and controls. Almost 30 CD8+ CDR3 sequences occurred in both the patients and the controls.

Investigators profiled TCR beta VDJ and CDR3 from genomic DNA template. TCRdb itself ran the reads through MiXCR, one entry per CDR3 protein. Of approximately 120,000 distinct CDR3 sequences listed, over 30% are singletons. Looked up from germline, CDR1 is SNHLY and CDR2 is FYNNEI. V gave up 9 bases and J gave up 10 bases; unmatched junction bases: 10. The CDR3 is made up of 14 amino acids. This clonotype was seen at least ten times. Its antigen is not known. Before being chosen for sequencing, patients had shown CD8+CD57+ cell expansion by flow cytometry. All patients had severe acquired aplastic anemia.

The J gene is TRBJ1-6, the V gene TRBV2, with 9 bases lining up with TRBD1. The TCR sequence derives from a human donor with aplastic anemia. The source material was sorted CD4+, CD8+, or CD8+CD57+ T cells (not recorded which) from PBMCs. The CDR3 region is CASTRGQGWSPLHF. As DNA, the CDR3 is TGTGCCAGTACTCGGGGACAGGGCTGGTCACCCCTCCACTTT.